The rows below give T cell receptor beta chains drawn from one sample of a study of blood T cell repertoires in COVID-19. Libraries were prepared by immunoSEQ multiplex PCR; TCRdb keeps only in-frame clonotypes and omits some of them. The sample yields about 230,000 clones, approximately 85% seen once. Sequencing input: peripheral blood. The source is a man in his fifties or sixties with COVID-19, enrolled during active disease. Each CDR3 is given with its conserved first and last residue. D genes are given only for firm matches. The size field is filled for only some rows; it gives once, few, many or a size class.

V gene: TRBV3-1/TRBV3-2
J gene: TRBJ2-4
D gene: NA
clone size: many
CDR3 DNA: TGTGCCAGCAGCCAAGACACTAGGGGGGCCAAAAACATTCAGTACTTC
CDR3 protein: CASSQDTRGAKNIQYF

V gene: TRBV9
J gene: TRBJ1-1
D gene: NA
clone size: few
CDR3 DNA: TGTGCCAGCAGCGTAGAACCGGAGCGGTCTGAAGCTTTCTTT
CDR3 protein: CASSVEPERSEAFF

V gene: TRBV5-8
J gene: TRBJ2-3
D gene: TRBD2
clone size: NA
CDR3 DNA: TGTGCCAGCAGACCCACTAGCGGCCTCACAGATACGCAGTATTTT
CDR3 protein: CASRPTSGLTDTQYF

V gene: TRBV19
J gene: TRBJ1-2
D gene: TRBD1
clone size: NA
CDR3 DNA: TGTGCCTGTTCAGGACAGGGAAGGAACTATGGCTACACCTTC
CDR3 protein: CACSGQGRNYGYTF

V gene: TRBV4-1
J gene: TRBJ1-1
D gene: TRBD1
clone size: NA
CDR3 DNA: TGCGCCAGCAGTCATACCGGGACAGGCAACACTGAAGCTTTCTTT
CDR3 protein: CASSHTGTGNTEAFF

V gene: TRBV7-6
J gene: TRBJ2-7
D gene: NA
clone size: NA
CDR3 DNA: TGTGCCAGCAGCGAGCGCCAGGGCTACGAGCAGTACTTC
CDR3 protein: CASSERQGYEQYF

V gene: TRBV7-2
J gene: TRBJ2-1
D gene: TRBD1
clone size: NA
CDR3 DNA: TGTGCCAGCAGCCGCGGGACAGGGAGGGTCGATGAGCAGTTCTTC
CDR3 protein: CASSRGTGRVDEQFF

V gene: TRBV7-2
J gene: TRBJ1-3
D gene: TRBD1
clone size: NA
CDR3 DNA: TGTGCCAGCAGCCCGACAGGGGGGGCTAACTCTGGAAACACCATATATTTT
CDR3 protein: CASSPTGGANSGNTIYF

V gene: TRBV5-1
J gene: TRBJ2-1
D gene: NA
clone size: NA
CDR3 DNA: TGCGCCAGCAGCTTGATGGGCCAGGGATCCTACAATGAGCAGTTCTTC
CDR3 protein: CASSLMGQGSYNEQFF

V gene: TRBV6-5
J gene: TRBJ1-4
D gene: NA
clone size: NA
CDR3 DNA: TGTGCCAGCAGTTACTCATGGGCGTTTAATGAAAAACTGTTTTTT
CDR3 protein: CASSYSWAFNEKLFF

V gene: TRBV27
J gene: TRBJ1-5
D gene: NA
clone size: once
CDR3 DNA: TGTGCCAGCAGGGGAGGGAATCAGCCCCAGCATTTT
CDR3 protein: CASRGGNQPQHF

V gene: TRBV12-3/TRBV12-4
J gene: TRBJ1-5
D gene: NA
clone size: NA
CDR3 DNA: TGTGCCAGCAGTTCGGGGAATCAGCCCCAGCATTTT
CDR3 protein: CASSSGNQPQHF

V gene: TRBV30
J gene: TRBJ1-5
D gene: NA
clone size: NA
CDR3 DNA: TGTGCCTGGAGTGTAGGGGGGGTTGGCAATCAGCCCCAGCATTTT
CDR3 protein: CAWSVGGVGNQPQHF

V gene: TRBV27
J gene: TRBJ2-3
D gene: NA
clone size: NA
CDR3 DNA: TGTGCCAGCAGTTTCGGGGGGCGGCCGCTCACTCATACGCAGTATTTT
CDR3 protein: CASSFGGRPLTHTQYF

V gene: TRBV11-3
J gene: TRBJ2-7
D gene: TRBD1
clone size: NA
CDR3 DNA: TGTGCCAGCAGCCTTGGCAGGGGGAGAGAGCAGTACTTC
CDR3 protein: CASSLGRGREQYF

V gene: TRBV11-3
J gene: TRBJ2-5
D gene: NA
clone size: once
CDR3 DNA: TGTGCCAGCAGCTTAGGACTAAAGATACAAGAGACCCAGTACTTC
CDR3 protein: CASSLGLKIQETQYF

V gene: TRBV19
J gene: TRBJ2-1
D gene: TRBD2
clone size: NA
CDR3 DNA: TGTGCCAGTAGTCCACACGGACTAGCGGGAATATTCTTCTTC
CDR3 protein: CASSPHGLAGIFFF

V gene: TRBV3-1/TRBV3-2
J gene: TRBJ2-7
D gene: NA
clone size: NA
CDR3 DNA: TGTGCCAGCAGCCAAGATATGCGCCATTACGAGCAGTACTTC
CDR3 protein: CASSQDMRHYEQYF

V gene: TRBV27
J gene: TRBJ2-1
D gene: NA
clone size: NA
CDR3 DNA: TGTGCCAGCAGTACGGGACAATATGTCTCGGAGTTCTTC
CDR3 protein: CASSTGQYVSEFF

V gene: TRBV4-1
J gene: TRBJ2-7
D gene: TRBD1
clone size: NA
CDR3 DNA: TGCGCCAGCAGCCCCCGGACAGGTGCTTACGAGCAGTACTTC
CDR3 protein: CASSPRTGAYEQYF

V gene: TRBV9
J gene: TRBJ1-4
D gene: NA
clone size: NA
CDR3 DNA: TGTGCCAGCAGCCCCCGAGACAGACCTTATGAAAAACTGTTTTTT
CDR3 protein: CASSPRDRPYEKLFF

V gene: TRBV7-9
J gene: TRBJ2-7
D gene: NA
clone size: NA
CDR3 DNA: TGTGCCAGCAGCCGACTAGTCGTCGCCGAGCAGTACTTC
CDR3 protein: CASSRLVVAEQYF

V gene: TRBV4-3
J gene: TRBJ2-3
D gene: NA
clone size: once
CDR3 DNA: TGCGCCAGCAGCCAAGATACGGGGATGAATACGCAGTATTTT
CDR3 protein: CASSQDTGMNTQYF

V gene: TRBV3-1/TRBV3-2
J gene: TRBJ1-6
D gene: NA
clone size: NA
CDR3 DNA: TGTGCCAGCAGCCAAGCGGTTTATAATTCACCCCTCCACTTT
CDR3 protein: CASSQAVYNSPLHF

V gene: TRBV7-8
J gene: TRBJ1-4
D gene: TRBD1
clone size: NA
CDR3 DNA: TGTGCCAGCAGCTCCGGACAGGGAGCAACTAATGAAAAACTGTTTTTT
CDR3 protein: CASSSGQGATNEKLFF

V gene: TRBV13
J gene: TRBJ1-1
D gene: NA
clone size: NA
CDR3 DNA: TGTGCCAGCAGCCTGACAGGAATAAACACTGAAGCTTTCTTT
CDR3 protein: CASSLTGINTEAFF

V gene: TRBV29-1
J gene: TRBJ2-3
D gene: NA
clone size: NA
CDR3 DNA: TGCAGCGTCGAGAAAGGGCGGGGATCCACAGATACGCAGTATTTT
CDR3 protein: CSVEKGRGSTDTQYF

V gene: TRBV27
J gene: TRBJ2-1
D gene: TRBD1
clone size: NA
CDR3 DNA: TGTGCCAGCAGTTGGGGACAGGGGAGGAATGAGCAGTTCTTC
CDR3 protein: CASSWGQGRNEQFF

V gene: TRBV24-1
J gene: TRBJ2-5
D gene: TRBD2
clone size: NA
CDR3 DNA: TGTGCCACCAGTGACGCAGGAGAGACTAGCGGGGGCTTCGGGACCCAGTACTTC
CDR3 protein: CATSDAGETSGGFGTQYF

V gene: TRBV7-3
J gene: TRBJ1-2
D gene: TRBD1
clone size: NA
CDR3 DNA: TGTGCCAGCAGCCCCACAGGGGCCGGCGACTATGGCTACACCTTC
CDR3 protein: CASSPTGAGDYGYTF

V gene: TRBV7-6
J gene: TRBJ1-2
D gene: TRBD1
clone size: NA
CDR3 DNA: TGTGCCAGCAGCTTAGATGACAGGGCCAACTATGGCTACACCTTC
CDR3 protein: CASSLDDRANYGYTF

V gene: TRBV5-4
J gene: TRBJ2-5
D gene: TRBD2
clone size: NA
CDR3 DNA: TGTGCCAGCAGCTTGGTAGCGGGGGGGCTTAGGGAGACCCAGTACTTC
CDR3 protein: CASSLVAGGLRETQYF

V gene: TRBV7-3
J gene: TRBJ2-1
D gene: TRBD1
clone size: NA
CDR3 DNA: TGTGCCAGCAGCCCCCGGGACAGCTTTTACAATGAGCAGTTCTTC
CDR3 protein: CASSPRDSFYNEQFF

V gene: TRBV10-3
J gene: TRBJ2-3
D gene: TRBD2
clone size: NA
CDR3 DNA: TGTGCCAGTAGCGGGGGGGCAACAGATACGCAGTATTTT
CDR3 protein: CASSGGATDTQYF

V gene: TRBV5-1
J gene: TRBJ2-5
D gene: TRBD2
clone size: NA
CDR3 DNA: TGCGCCAGCAGCCCGGTTGAAGGGAGGGTTGGGGAGACCCAGTACTTC
CDR3 protein: CASSPVEGRVGETQYF

V gene: TRBV19
J gene: TRBJ1-2
D gene: NA
clone size: NA
CDR3 DNA: TGTGCCAGTAAACCTTCCGGGACGCTAAAGGGGGTTTATGGCTACACCTTC
CDR3 protein: CASKPSGTLKGVYGYTF

V gene: TRBV14
J gene: TRBJ2-7
D gene: NA
clone size: once
CDR3 DNA: TGTGCCAGCAGCCAAGACGCCTACGAGCAGTACTTC
CDR3 protein: CASSQDAYEQYF

V gene: TRBV4-1
J gene: TRBJ1-1
D gene: NA
clone size: NA
CDR3 DNA: TGCGCCAGCAGCCAAGACGAGAAGGGGTTGGACACTGAAGCTTTCTTT
CDR3 protein: CASSQDEKGLDTEAFF

V gene: TRBV4-2
J gene: TRBJ2-7
D gene: TRBD2
clone size: NA
CDR3 DNA: TGTGCCAGCAGCCAAGATGACGAGAGCGGGGGGGACTACGAGCAGTACTTC
CDR3 protein: CASSQDDESGGDYEQYF

V gene: TRBV7-8
J gene: TRBJ2-4
D gene: TRBD1
clone size: NA
CDR3 DNA: TGTGCCAGCAGCTTAGGCCGGACAGGGAGGCACATTCAGTACTTC
CDR3 protein: CASSLGRTGRHIQYF

V gene: TRBV10-2
J gene: TRBJ2-7
D gene: TRBD2
clone size: NA
CDR3 DNA: TGCGCCAGCAGTGTGGCGGGGGGACGCTACGAGCAGTACTTC
CDR3 protein: CASSVAGGRYEQYF

V gene: TRBV2
J gene: TRBJ1-2
D gene: NA
clone size: NA
CDR3 DNA: TGTGCCAGTAACCTACAGGGAAACTATGGCTACACCTTC
CDR3 protein: CASNLQGNYGYTF

V gene: TRBV2
J gene: TRBJ1-2
D gene: NA
clone size: NA
CDR3 DNA: TGTGCCAGCAATACGGACAGAAATCCCTATGGCTACACCTTC
CDR3 protein: CASNTDRNPYGYTF

V gene: TRBV5-6
J gene: TRBJ2-2
D gene: NA
clone size: NA
CDR3 DNA: TGTGCCAGCAGCTTTTCGGGGGCCGGGGAGCTGTTTTTT
CDR3 protein: CASSFSGAGELFF

V gene: TRBV11-2
J gene: TRBJ2-5
D gene: NA
clone size: NA
CDR3 DNA: TGTGCCAGCAGCCCCGGAGGGAGAGAGACCCAGTACTTC
CDR3 protein: CASSPGGRETQYF

V gene: TRBV6-5
J gene: TRBJ2-7
D gene: TRBD1
clone size: NA
CDR3 DNA: TGTGCCAGCAGCGACGGACAGGTCCTTTCCTACGAGCAGTACTTC
CDR3 protein: CASSDGQVLSYEQYF

V gene: TRBV6-5
J gene: TRBJ1-5
D gene: NA
clone size: NA
CDR3 DNA: TGTGCCAGCAGTTACGTCCGGGGCAATCAGCCCCAGCATTTT
CDR3 protein: CASSYVRGNQPQHF

V gene: TRBV18
J gene: TRBJ2-1
D gene: TRBD2
clone size: NA
CDR3 DNA: TGTGCCAGCTCATCGGGACTAGCGGGGTTCAATGAGCAGTTCTTC
CDR3 protein: CASSSGLAGFNEQFF

V gene: TRBV11-2
J gene: TRBJ2-7
D gene: TRBD2
clone size: NA
CDR3 DNA: TGTGCCAGCAGCTTGGACCTAGCGGGGGTGGTCTACGAGCAGTACTTC
CDR3 protein: CASSLDLAGVVYEQYF

V gene: TRBV28
J gene: TRBJ1-3
D gene: NA
clone size: NA
CDR3 DNA: TGTGCCAGCAGTTTGGGACTCCGAAACACCATATATTTT
CDR3 protein: CASSLGLRNTIYF

V gene: TRBV5-5
J gene: TRBJ2-5
D gene: NA
clone size: NA
CDR3 DNA: TGTGCCAGCAGTATCCCCAGGGGCTGGGAGACCCAGTACTTC
CDR3 protein: CASSIPRGWETQYF

V gene: TRBV6-5
J gene: TRBJ1-5
D gene: TRBD1
clone size: once
CDR3 DNA: TGTGCCAGCAGCCCCTACAGGGGATCCAATCAGCCCCAGCATTTT
CDR3 protein: CASSPYRGSNQPQHF

V gene: TRBV7-3
J gene: TRBJ2-7
D gene: NA
clone size: NA
CDR3 DNA: TGTGCCAGCAGCTTAGGCGGCGACGGTGTGCACTACGAGCAGTACTTC
CDR3 protein: CASSLGGDGVHYEQYF

V gene: TRBV14
J gene: TRBJ2-7
D gene: TRBD1
clone size: few
CDR3 DNA: TGTGCCAGCAGTCAGGACAGGTTCCACGAGCAGTACTTC
CDR3 protein: CASSQDRFHEQYF

V gene: TRBV2
J gene: TRBJ2-2
D gene: TRBD1
clone size: NA
CDR3 DNA: TGTGCCAGCAGGGGACAGACATCGGGCACCGGGGAGCTGTTTTTT
CDR3 protein: CASRGQTSGTGELFF

V gene: TRBV27
J gene: TRBJ2-5
D gene: TRBD1
clone size: NA
CDR3 DNA: TGTGCCAGCAGTTTCACAGGGGGGGAGACCCAGTACTTC
CDR3 protein: CASSFTGGETQYF

V gene: TRBV6-5
J gene: TRBJ2-1
D gene: NA
clone size: NA
CDR3 DNA: TGTGCCAGCAGTTACGGCGGTGAGCAGTTCTTC
CDR3 protein: CASSYGGEQFF

V gene: TRBV18
J gene: TRBJ1-6
D gene: TRBD1
clone size: NA
CDR3 DNA: TGTGCCAGCTCACCGGGACAGGGAAATTCACCCCTCCACTTT
CDR3 protein: CASSPGQGNSPLHF

V gene: TRBV7-7
J gene: TRBJ2-2
D gene: TRBD2
clone size: NA
CDR3 DNA: TGTGCTAGCAGCTCTAGAGGGACTAGCGGGTCCGAGGAGGCCGGGGAGCTGTTTTTT
CDR3 protein: CASSSRGTSGSEEAGELFF

V gene: TRBV6-5
J gene: TRBJ1-1
D gene: NA
clone size: NA
CDR3 DNA: TGTGCCAGCAGTCCACATCGGGGGGTCACTGAAGCTTTCTTT
CDR3 protein: CASSPHRGVTEAFF